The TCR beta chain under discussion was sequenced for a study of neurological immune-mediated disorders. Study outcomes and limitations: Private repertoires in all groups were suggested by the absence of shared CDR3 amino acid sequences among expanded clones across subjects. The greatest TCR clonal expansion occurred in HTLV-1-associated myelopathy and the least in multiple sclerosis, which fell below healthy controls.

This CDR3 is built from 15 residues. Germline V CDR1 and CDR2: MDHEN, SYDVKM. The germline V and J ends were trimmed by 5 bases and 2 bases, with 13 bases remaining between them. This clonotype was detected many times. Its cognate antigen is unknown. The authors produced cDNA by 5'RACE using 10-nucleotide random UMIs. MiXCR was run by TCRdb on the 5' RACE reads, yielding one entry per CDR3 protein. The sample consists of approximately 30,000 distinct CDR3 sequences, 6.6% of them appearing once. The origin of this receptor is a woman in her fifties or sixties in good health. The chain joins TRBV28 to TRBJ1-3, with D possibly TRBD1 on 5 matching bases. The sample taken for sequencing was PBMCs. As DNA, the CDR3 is TGTGCCAGCAGTGGGGGGGGAGGCCCTGGAAACACCATATATTTT. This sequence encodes CASSGGGGPGNTIYF. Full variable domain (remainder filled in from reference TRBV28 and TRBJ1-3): DVKVTQSSRYLVKRTGEKVFLECVQDMDHENMFWYRQDPGLGLRLIYFSYDVKMKEKGDIPEGYSVSREKKERFSLILESASTNQTSMYLCASSGGGGPGNTIYFGEGSWLTVV.